These 28 T cell receptor beta chains were sequenced from one sample in a study of T cell repertoires in cytomegalovirus infection. Antigens of these TCRs are unknown. TCRdb re-called the reads with MiXCR, one entry per CDR3 protein. The sample gives about a million distinct CDR3 sequences, about 33% of which show up once; roughly 12% is in the top ten. The sample in question was cultured CD8+ T cells from PBMCs, obtained from culture after CMV antigen stimulation. The receptors originated from a human donor in good health (CMV status not recorded). Some clones in this sample may be carry-over from other donors' samples.

The chain recombines TRBV4-1 with TRBJ2-1, with TRBD1 matching over 10 bases. This CDR3 is built from 16 residues. The ends lost 0 bases at V and 8 bases at J; junction bases unmatched: 7. Germline CDR1 MGHRA, CDR2 YSYEKL. This CDR3 is CASSQDRTGGGDEQFF. DNA for the CDR3: TGCGCCAGCAGCCAAGATCGGACAGGGGGTGGCGATGAGCAGTTCTTC.

The V call is TRBV7-6, the J call TRBJ1-3; unclear D gene. The V end was cut by 1 base, the J end by 3 bases, with 16 bases between. From germline, CDR1 is SGHVS and CDR2 FNYEAQ. The CDR3 spans 17 residues. CDR3 amino acids: CASSLVAPEDVGNTIYF. DNA for the CDR3: TGTGCCAGCAGCTTAGTTGCTCCCGAAGATGTTGGAAACACCATATATTTT.

The rearrangement uses TRBV4-2 and TRBJ1-1, with D unresolved. The V end lost 4 bases, the J end lost 5 bases, and 23 bases lay between the germline ends. Looked up from germline, CDR1 is LGHNA and CDR2 is YNFKEQ. CDR3 length equals 17 residues. This CDR3 reads CASSPNPSEHPGTEAFF. The CDR3, as DNA: TGTGCCAGCAGCCCGAACCCCTCGGAACACCCGGGAACTGAAGCTTTCTTT.

This clonotype was observed a few times. The chain recombines TRBV19 with TRBJ1-5; 7 nucleotides agree with TRBD1. Germline V lookup: CDR1 LNHDA, CDR2 SQIVND (reference sequence). With V trimmed by 5 bases and J by 4 bases, 11 bases remained unmatched. This CDR3 is 16 amino acids long. In DNA, the CDR3 is TGTGCCAGTAGTTCTAGATACAGGGGAGAGAATCAGCCCCAGCATTTT. Translated, it gives CASSSRYRGENQPQHF.

V usage is TRBV29-1 and J usage is TRBJ1-5; TRBD1 matches at 10 bases. The length of the CDR3 is 12 residues. Germline CDR1 SQVTM, CDR2 ANQGSEA. V trimming: 0 bases; J trimming: 14 bases; junction bases outside the gene matches: 4. The CDR3 bases are TGCAGCGTTGAAGAGGGACAGGGGCGAAAGCATTTT. Encoded protein: CSVEEGQGRKHF.

In its sample, this clonotype was seen a few times. This chain links TRBV7-9 with TRBJ1-1; D gene unclear. The CDR3 runs 13 residues. The V gene lost 7 bases and the J gene lost 3 bases, with 12 bases spanning the gap. Germline lookup yields CDR1 SEHNR and CDR2 FQNEAQ (reference sequence). In nucleotides, the CDR3 is TGTGCCAGCACCTCTCTCGGGGACACTGAAGCTTTCTTT. It codes for CASTSLGDTEAFF.

Of note for this clonotype: A read error may be the cause here, since a much bigger clone is one base away. The chain is built from TRBV7-9 and TRBJ2-2, with TRBD2 as a possible D gene (6 bases). This CDR3 region has 17 residues. Germline CDR1 reads SEHNR; CDR2 reads FQNEAQ (reference sequence). Trimming cost V 5 bases and J 8 bases, with 24 bases left between them. CDR3 region: CASSLPWVRRGPGELFF. The CDR3 DNA reads TGTGCCAGCAGCCTCCCCTGGGTCAGGAGGGGTCCAGGGGAGCTGTTTTTT.

This clonotype has ten or more counts. V usage is TRBV7-2 and J usage is TRBJ1-2, with D possibly matching TRBD1 (5 bases). Germline CDR1 is SGHTA and CDR2 is FQGNSA. Trimming stripped 0 bases from V and 2 bases from J, with 13 bases between. This CDR3 comprises 16 residues. The CDR3 here is CASSLAHEGVNYGYTF. The CDR3 coding sequence is TGTGCCAGCAGCTTAGCGCATGAAGGGGTGAACTATGGCTACACCTTC.

This clonotype has more than one count but fewer than ten. This chain joins TRBV7-9 and TRBJ2-7; D possibly matches TRBD1 or TRBD2 (5 bases each). V lost 11 bases and J 12 bases, leaving 29 bases between the germline ends. The CDR3 spans 14 residues. Per the germline V gene, CDR1 is SEHNR and CDR2 is FQNEAQ (reference sequence). In nucleotides, the CDR3 is TGTGCCGCTGGGCCAGTGGAGGAGACAGTCTGGCGGTACTTC. This translates into CAAGPVEETVWRYF.

This clonotype was detected a few times. The chain is built from TRBV6-2 or TRBV6-3 and TRBJ2-5; D is perhaps TRBD1 or TRBD2 (5 bases each). The CDR3 spans 14 residues. Trimming shortened V by 8 bases and J by 3 bases, and 16 bases separated the two germline ends. The V gene's germline CDR1 is MNHEY and CDR2 SVGEGT. CDR3 amino acids: CASSLAGAEETQYF. The CDR3 DNA reads TGTGCCAGCTCACTCGCCGGGGCCGAAGAGACCCAGTACTTC.

The V call is TRBV5-3, the J call TRBJ1-1; no firm D call. TRBV5-3 is sorted into the ORF group, with uncertain function. There are 13 residues in the CDR3. The V gene lost 8 bases and the J gene lost 7 bases, with 18 bases spanning the gap. As DNA, the CDR3 is TGTGCCAGCAGCGTGGACGTCCCTGGTGAAGCTTTCTTT. Amino acid sequence: CASSVDVPGEAFF.

The rearrangement links TRBV19 to TRBJ1-2; 7 nucleotides agree with TRBD1. The CDR3 consists of 17 residues. Trimming at V came to 9 bases and at J to 1 base, leaving 17 bases not matched to a gene. Germline CDR1 reads LNHDA; CDR2 reads SQIVND (reference sequence). In nucleotides, the CDR3 is TGTGCCAGGCCGAAGACCTTACAGGGGTTAATTAACTATGGCTACACCTTC. Translated, it gives CARPKTLQGLINYGYTF. Supplemented by reference TRBV19 and TRBJ1-2, the full variable domain reads DGGITQSPKYLFRKEGQNVTLSCEQNLNHDAMYWYRQDPGQGLRLIYYSQIVNDFQKGDIAEGYSVSREKKESFPLTVTSAQKNPTAFYLCARPKTLQGLINYGYTFGSGTRLTVV.

This clonotype was detected many times. CDR3 coding DNA: TGTGCCAGCAGCTTAGAACCCACCTACAATGAGCAGTTCTTC. This codes for CASSLEPTYNEQFF. V usage is TRBV7-2 and J usage is TRBJ2-1, with D unclear. V was clipped by 1 base and J by 2 bases, with 6 bases between them. This CDR3 has 14 amino acids. Germline CDR1 is SGHTA and CDR2 is FQGNSA.

The chain combines TRBV5-1 with TRBJ1-2; the match to TRBD1 covers 8 bases. Unmatched junction bases numbered 23, after V lost 4 bases and J lost 6 bases. Per the germline V gene, CDR1 is SGHRS and CDR2 is YFSETQ. The CDR3 loop spans 19 amino acids. The CDR3, as DNA: TGCGCCAGCAGCATCACAGGGGGACTATACAGGGATGAAATGGATGGCTACACCTTC. This translates into CASSITGGLYRDEMDGYTF. Combining the CDR3 with reference TRBV5-1 and TRBJ1-2 gives the whole variable domain KAGVTQTPRYLIKTRGQQVTLSCSPISGHRSVSWYQQTPGQGLQFLFEYFSETQRNKGNFPGRFSGRQFSNSRSEMNVSTLELGDSALYLCASSITGGLYRDEMDGYTFGSGTRLTVV.

The genes are TRBV6-6 and TRBJ2-7, with 9 bases aligning to TRBD1. V shed 5 bases, J shed 2 bases, and the junction held 10 bases outside the gene matches. Germline V CDR1 and CDR2: MNHNY, SVGAGI (reference sequence). The CDR3 extends over 16 amino acids. The CDR3 DNA reads as TGTGCCAGCAGTCCACCCGGGACAGGGAGGGCCTACGAGCAGTACTTC. The encoded protein is CASSPPGTGRAYEQYF.

This rearrangement joins TRBV5-4 to TRBJ2-6; D unresolved. The ends were cut back, 4 bases at V and 3 bases at J, with 20 bases in the middle. The CDR3 loop spans 18 amino acids. Germline CDR1 SGHNT, CDR2 YYREEE (reference sequence). DNA for the CDR3: TGTGCCAGCAGCCCGGTTGGGCCCTCCCTAGGTGGGGCCAACGTCCTGACTTTC. Translated, it gives CASSPVGPSLGGANVLTF.

J is TRBJ1-4 and V is TRBV19, with 7 nucleotides matching TRBD1. The germline V gene has CDR1 LNHDA and CDR2 SQIVND (reference sequence). The CDR3 spans 18 residues. With 4 bases clipped from V and 0 bases from J, the junction kept 11 bases outside the gene matches. DNA of the CDR3: TGTGCCAGTAGTACAACCGGGACAGTAGTTGCAACTAATGAAAAACTGTTTTTT. Its translation is CASSTTGTVVATNEKLFF.

The chain employs TRBV7-9 and TRBJ1-5, with TRBD1 identical over 8 bases. With 6 bases clipped from V and 0 bases from J, the junction kept 1 base outside the gene matches. This CDR3 spans 14 amino acids. Germline lookup yields CDR1 SEHNR and CDR2 FQNEAQ (reference sequence). The CDR3 here is CASRGTGSNQPQHF. Here the CDR3 DNA reads TGTGCCAGCAGGGGGACAGGTAGCAATCAGCCCCAGCATTTT.

The chain joins TRBV28 to TRBJ2-2; D call uncertain. The germline V gene has CDR1 MDHEN and CDR2 SYDVKM. Between the trimmed V and J ends, which lost 5 bases and 4 bases, there was a span of 20 bases. The CDR3 sequence is 17 residues long. The CDR3 DNA reads as TGTGCCAGCAGTCCCTTAAGTGCTGGGTGGTCCACCGGGGAGCTGTTTTTT. It codes for CASSPLSAGWSTGELFF.

A remark on this clonotype: The junction departs from germline at one end; a sequencing error may be responsible. This chain uses TRBV27 with TRBJ1-1; 10 bases map to TRBD1. This CDR3 comprises 14 residues. Germline V gene data show CDR1 as MNHEY and CDR2 as SMNVEV (reference sequence). For the CDR3, the DNA is TGTGCCAGCAGTTTCGGGACAGGGGAATTGGTGGCTTCCTTT. Protein: CASSFGTGELVASF.

At least ten counts were recorded for this clonotype. V is TRBV12-3 or TRBV12-4 and J is TRBJ2-4; D gene uncertain. Trimming left V 3 bases short and J 9 bases short, with 24 bases between. This CDR3 has 17 amino acids. This chain's CDR3 is CASSFQSGGYDSTIQYF. CDR3 DNA sequence: TGTGCCAGCAGTTTTCAATCAGGCGGCTACGACTCGACCATTCAGTACTTC.

In this sample, this clonotype turned up a few times. V is TRBV6-2 or TRBV6-3 and J is TRBJ2-5; 8 bases map to TRBD2. The germline gives CDR1 MNHEY, CDR2 SVGEGT. J was trimmed by 2 bases and V by 5 bases; bases with no gene match: 4. CDR3 size: 14 residues. The CDR3 region is CASSPTSAQETQYF. The CDR3 coding sequence is TGTGCCAGCAGTCCGACTAGCGCTCAAGAGACCCAGTACTTC.

The V call is TRBV6-5, the J call TRBJ2-5; D remains ambiguous. Per germline, CDR1 MNHEY and CDR2 SVGAGI. The CDR3 runs to 11 residues. Trimming took off 2 bases at V and 8 bases at J, with 6 bases between the two ends. CDR3 sequence (DNA): TGTGCCAGCAGTTACCCCCCCACCCAGTACTTC. This encodes CASSYPPTQYF.

The chain is built from TRBV15 and TRBJ1-2, with 9 bases identical to TRBD1. CDR3 length equals 14 residues. J gave up 7 bases and V 3 bases, and 6 bases lay outside the gene matches. Germline CDR1 and CDR2: LNHNV and YYDKDF (reference sequence). CDR3 in amino acids: CATSSTGGISGYTF. CDR3 DNA: TGTGCCACCAGCAGTACAGGGGGCATTAGTGGCTACACCTTC.

This clonotype was seen more than once but under ten times. The rearrangement uses TRBV7-3 and TRBJ1-2, with 9 bases that match TRBD1. Trimming at V came to 7 bases and at J to 7 bases, leaving 10 bases not matched to a gene. Per germline, CDR1 SGHTA and CDR2 FQGTGA. The CDR3 has 14 residues. The CDR3: CASTPPGQGSGYTF. The DNA of the CDR3 is TGTGCCAGCACCCCTCCGGGACAGGGTTCTGGCTACACCTTC.

This clonotype was recorded a few times. V gene TRBV6-5 combines with J gene TRBJ2-1; D might be TRBD1 (6 bases). The CDR3 loop spans 13 amino acids. The V gene's germline CDR1 is MNHEY and CDR2 SVGAGI. V lost 2 bases to trimming and J lost 15 bases, with 17 bases between them. As DNA, the CDR3 is TGTGCCAGCAGTTACCTCAGGGGCGGTGAACTGTTCTTC. This gives the protein CASSYLRGGELFF.

The CDR3: CASRTNYNEQFF. The CDR3, as DNA: TGTGCCAGTAGGACCAATTACAATGAGCAGTTCTTC. The chain is built from TRBV19 and TRBJ2-1; no clear D. Trimming took 6 bases from V and 4 from J, leaving 7 bases between them. Germline CDR1 and CDR2: LNHDA and SQIVND (reference sequence). This CDR3 region has 12 residues.

This clonotype has only a few counts. The rearrangement uses TRBV7-6 and TRBJ1-3; TRBD1 matches at 9 bases. Germline V gene data show CDR1 as SGHVS and CDR2 as FNYEAQ. The CDR3 is 15 residues long. The V gene end was trimmed by 3 bases and the J gene end by 3 bases; junction bases not matched to a gene: 3. CDR3 in DNA: TGTGCCAGCAGCTTCGGGACAGGGTATGGAAACACCATATATTTT. It is translated as CASSFGTGYGNTIYF.